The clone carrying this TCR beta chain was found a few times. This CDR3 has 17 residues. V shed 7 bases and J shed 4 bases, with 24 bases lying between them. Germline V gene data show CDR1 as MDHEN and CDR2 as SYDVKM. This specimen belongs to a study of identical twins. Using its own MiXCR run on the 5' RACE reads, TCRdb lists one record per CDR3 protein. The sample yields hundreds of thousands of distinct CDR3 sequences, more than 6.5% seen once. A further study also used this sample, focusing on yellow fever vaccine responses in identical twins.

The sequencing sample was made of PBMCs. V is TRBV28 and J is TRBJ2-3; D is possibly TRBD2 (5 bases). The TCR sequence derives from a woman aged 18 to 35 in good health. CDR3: CASNVSPLGVAADTQYF. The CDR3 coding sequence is TGTGCCAGCAACGTGTCCCCACTAGGTGTAGCTGCAGATACGCAGTATTTT.